A single sample gave rise to the 20 T cell receptor beta chains below, sequenced in a study of shared clonotypes between healthy human individuals. CD45RO-negative CD8 cells positively selected for CCR7 made up the naive population, which excluded terminally differentiated effector memory CD45RA+ cells. Here immunoSEQ multiplex PCR was the method, and the copy in TCRdb shows in-frame clones only, minus some. The sample holds approximately 2,200,000 clones, about 93% seen once. Material: naive CD8+ T cells from PBMCs. These receptors were obtained from a young man in good health. Some clones in this sample may be carry-over from other donors' samples.

The chain carries TRBV27 and TRBJ2-3, with D unresolved. CDR1 is MNHEY, CDR2 SMNVEV, per germline (reference sequence). V shed 2 bases and J shed 6 bases, with 6 bases lying between them. The CDR3 consists of 12 residues. CDR3: CASSLNTDTQYF. In DNA, the CDR3 is TGTGCCAGCAGTTTAAACACGGATACGCAGTATTTT.

The V and J genes are TRBV30 and TRBJ1-2; unclear D gene. The germline gives CDR1 GTSNPN, CDR2 SVGIG (reference sequence). The CDR3 has 15 residues. V lost 7 bases to trimming and J lost 8 bases, with 26 bases between them. DNA of the CDR3: TGTGCCTCCAACCGTCCCTGGAATAGAGGATGGGGCTACACCTTC. Protein sequence: CASNRPWNRGWGYTF.

V is TRBV28 and J is TRBJ2-7; 7 bases agree with TRBD2. CDR1 and CDR2 (germline): MDHEN, SYDVKM. After removal of 7 bases from V and 2 bases from J, the junction contained 5 bases not matched to a gene. This CDR3 is built from 13 residues. The CDR3, as DNA: TGTGCCAGCAAGCGGGGACCCACCTACGAGCAGTACTTC. It is translated as CASKRGPTYEQYF. Using reference TRBV28 and TRBJ2-7 for the parts outside the CDR3, the full variable domain is DVKVTQSSRYLVKRTGEKVFLECVQDMDHENMFWYRQDPGLGLRLIYFSYDVKMKEKGDIPEGYSVSREKKERFSLILESASTNQTSMYLCASKRGPTYEQYFGPGTRLTVT.

This clone showed up just once. The rearrangement uses TRBV6-5 and TRBJ1-2, with 7 nucleotides matching TRBD1. CDR1 is MNHEY, CDR2 SVGAGI, per germline. This CDR3 contains 14 residues. Losses at the gene ends were 4 bases for V and 3 bases for J; bases not matched to a gene: 5. The CDR3 loop reads CASSFGTEDYGYTF. CDR3 nucleotide sequence: TGTGCCAGCAGTTTTGGGACAGAAGACTATGGCTACACCTTC.

The rearrangement joins TRBV7-2 to TRBJ1-1, with D hard to call. Trimming pared 5 bases from V and 4 bases from J, leaving 11 bases between. The CDR3 loop spans 13 amino acids. Germline-derived CDR1 and CDR2 are SGHTA and FQGNSA. The CDR3, as DNA: TGTGCCAGCAGCATAGGGAGTTTCACTGAAGCTTTCTTT. This sequence encodes CASSIGSFTEAFF.

This chain joins TRBV29-1 and TRBJ1-2; D unresolved. V lost 0 bases, J lost 4 bases, and 12 bases lay in between. Per germline, CDR1 SQVTM and CDR2 ANQGSEA. The CDR3 sequence is 14 residues long. CDR3 protein: CSVEDRRNLYGYTF. In DNA form, the CDR3 reads TGCAGCGTTGAAGACCGTCGGAACCTCTATGGCTACACCTTC.

This sequence joins TRBV6-6 and TRBJ2-3; 12 positions agree with TRBD2. Germline V gene lookup returns CDR1 MNHNY and CDR2 SVGAGI (reference sequence). Trimming cost V 6 bases and J 5 bases; bases outside gene matches: 3. CDR3 length: 14 amino acids. The CDR3 is CASSPSGRGDTQYF. CDR3 in DNA: TGTGCCAGCAGCCCTAGCGGGAGGGGAGATACGCAGTATTTT.

This chain's CDR3 is CASSPLGNTGELFF. The DNA of the CDR3 is TGTGCCAGCAGCCCTTTGGGGAACACCGGGGAGCTGTTTTTT. V is TRBV11-3 and J is TRBJ2-2; D uncertain. V lost 5 bases to trimming and J lost 1 base, with 8 bases between them. The germline V gene encodes CDR1 SGHNT and CDR2 YENEEA. This CDR3 comprises 14 residues.

The chain links TRBV6-6 to TRBJ1-2; no firm D call. Germline CDR1 reads MNHNY; CDR2 reads SVGAGI (reference sequence). This CDR3 has 13 amino acids. V lost 0 bases and J lost 6, with 8 bases in between. CDR3 bases: TGTGCCAGCAGTTACTCGATTTGGGATGGCTACACCTTC. This gives the protein CASSYSIWDGYTF.

The rearrangement links TRBV7-6 to TRBJ2-1; D remains ambiguous. V was clipped by 5 bases and J by 0 bases, with 11 bases between them. Germline V CDR1 and CDR2: SGHVS, FNYEAQ. CDR3 length: 15 amino acids. The CDR3 bases are TGTGCCAGCAGCCCTCCTTTGGGCTCCTACAATGAGCAGTTCTTC. Amino acid sequence: CASSPPLGSYNEQFF.

In this sample, this clone turned up a few times. The gene calls are TRBV7-9 and TRBJ1-2; D is uncertain. Germline lookup yields CDR1 SEHNR and CDR2 FQNEAQ (reference sequence). V lost 5 bases to trimming and J lost 6 bases, with 13 bases between them. This CDR3 contains 13 residues. CDR3 DNA sequence: TGTGCCAGCAGCGGCCCGTTGATGGATGGCTACACCTTC. Encoded protein: CASSGPLMDGYTF. The whole variable domain, remainder taken from reference TRBV7-9 and TRBJ1-2, is DTGVSQNPRHKITKRGQNVTFRCDPISEHNRLYWYRQTLGQGPEFLTYFQNEAQLEKSRLLSDRFSAERPKGSFSTLEIQRTEQGDSAMYLCASSGPLMDGYTFGSGTRLTVV.

The chain carries TRBV25-1 and TRBJ2-2, with TRBD1 as a possible D gene (6 bases). Germline CDR1 reads MGHDK; CDR2 reads SYGVNS. The V and J ends lost 6 bases and 0 bases respectively, with 17 bases between them. The CDR3 length is 17 residues. This chain's CDR3 is CASRSHRADANTGELFF. The DNA of the CDR3 is TGTGCCAGCAGGTCCCACAGGGCCGACGCGAACACCGGGGAGCTGTTTTTT.

The rearrangement links TRBV4-1 to TRBJ1-1; D gene unclear. In germline, CDR1 is MGHRA, CDR2 YSYEKL. The CDR3 extends over 14 amino acids. With 5 bases removed from V and 5 bases from J, the gap between germline ends came to 15 bases. Here the CDR3 DNA reads TGCGCCAGCAGCATGAGTGGGGTGGCGACTGAAGCTTTCTTT. It translates to CASSMSGVATEAFF.

The chain links TRBV4-3 to TRBJ2-7; D is uncertain. CDR3 size: 12 residues. V lost 1 base and J lost 3, with 4 bases in between. The germline V gene encodes CDR1 LGHNA and CDR2 YSLEER. Written as DNA, the CDR3 is TGCGCCAGCAGCCAAGTGGGCTACGAGCAGTACTTC. Encoded protein: CASSQVGYEQYF.

The rearrangement links TRBV28 to TRBJ2-3, with 8 bases identical to TRBD2. In germline, CDR1 is MDHEN, CDR2 SYDVKM. J gave up 6 bases and V 5 bases, and 16 bases lay outside the gene matches. There are 17 residues in the CDR3. The CDR3 DNA reads TGTGCCAGCAGTGTAGGGTTGTCGGGAGGGCCAGGGGATACGCAGTATTTT. Its protein is CASSVGLSGGPGDTQYF.

The V gene is TRBV19, the J gene TRBJ2-1, with D perhaps TRBD1 or TRBD2 (5 bases each). The CDR3 contains 16 residues. V was cut by 3 bases and J by 6 bases, with 18 bases left in between. Germline CDR1 LNHDA, CDR2 SQIVND (reference sequence). The CDR3 DNA reads as TGTGCCAGTAGTATGACCTCTTGGGGGTCGGCCAATGAGCAGTTCTTC. It codes for CASSMTSWGSANEQFF.

The chain links TRBV7-2 to TRBJ2-7; D is perhaps TRBD2 (6 bases). The CDR3 has 16 amino acids. Germline V gene sequence: CDR1 SGHTA, CDR2 FQGNSA. With 5 bases removed from V and 2 bases from J, the gap between germline ends came to 19 bases. CDR3 region: CASSQISGRTAYEQYF. CDR3 bases: TGTGCCAGCAGCCAGATCAGCGGGCGCACCGCCTACGAGCAGTACTTC. Drawing the rest from reference TRBV7-2 and TRBJ2-7, the complete variable domain is GAGVSQSPSNKVTEKGKDVELRCDPISGHTALYWYRQSLGQGLEFLIYFQGNSAPDKSGLPSDRFSAERTGGSVSTLTIQRTQQEDSAVYLCASSQISGRTAYEQYFGPGTRLTVT.

The genes are TRBV28 and TRBJ2-3, with D hard to call. This CDR3 has 14 amino acids. Trimming stripped 8 bases from V and 0 bases from J, with 12 bases between. The V gene's germline CDR1 is MDHEN and CDR2 SYDVKM. CDR3 residues: CASRWTPSTDTQYF. CDR3 in DNA: TGTGCCAGCCGTTGGACCCCTAGCACAGATACGCAGTATTTT.

This clone was seen more than once but under ten times. Other nucleotide sequences from this sample produce the same CDR3. The rearrangement uses TRBV7-9 and TRBJ1-1; D is undetermined. Deletions cut 1 base from V and 7 bases from J, with 7 bases between. The CDR3 runs 12 residues. The germline CDR1 and CDR2 sequences are SEHNR and FQNEAQ (reference sequence). In DNA form, the CDR3 reads TGTGCCAGCAGCTTAGGCGGCGGTGAAGCTTTCTTT. Translated: CASSLGGGEAFF.

The chain uses TRBV6-4 and TRBJ2-2; no definite D call. This CDR3 is built from 14 residues. Germline V lookup: CDR1 MRHNA, CDR2 SNTAGT. V was clipped by 0 bases and J by 4 bases, with 6 bases between them. The CDR3 DNA reads as TGTGCCAGCAGTGACTCGGGTTTCACCGGGGAGCTGTTTTTT. It encodes CASSDSGFTGELFF.